This T cell receptor (beta chain) is drawn from a study of T cell responses to AZD1222 COVID-19 vaccine. Study summary: Second-dose intervals near 4 or 12 weeks were combined.

Whole-study findings and limits: Two AZD1222 administrations were followed by greater Spike-specific TCR breadth and depth. Spike was spanned by vaccine-associated CD4 TCRs, which were dominant at 160-218 and 743-854. Donors were mostly white British, more females; clonal diversity possibly underestimated.

Germline V gene data show CDR1 as MRHNA and CDR2 as SNTAGT. This CDR3 has 13 residues. Trimming took 3 bases from V and 0 from J, leaving 4 bases between them. TCRdb's copy holds only in-frame clones and misses some; the assay was immunoSEQ multiplex PCR. The sample has about 140,000 clones, over 85% seen once. In the case of this clone: Its target is not known.

The source material was peripheral blood, sampled on day 0 of AZD1222 vaccination. This receptor was taken from an adult in good health. The gene calls are TRBV6-4 and TRBJ2-3; D remains unclear. CDR3 nucleotide sequence: TGTGCCAGCAGTGAGGGAAGCACAGATACGCAGTATTTT. This sequence encodes CASSEGSTDTQYF.